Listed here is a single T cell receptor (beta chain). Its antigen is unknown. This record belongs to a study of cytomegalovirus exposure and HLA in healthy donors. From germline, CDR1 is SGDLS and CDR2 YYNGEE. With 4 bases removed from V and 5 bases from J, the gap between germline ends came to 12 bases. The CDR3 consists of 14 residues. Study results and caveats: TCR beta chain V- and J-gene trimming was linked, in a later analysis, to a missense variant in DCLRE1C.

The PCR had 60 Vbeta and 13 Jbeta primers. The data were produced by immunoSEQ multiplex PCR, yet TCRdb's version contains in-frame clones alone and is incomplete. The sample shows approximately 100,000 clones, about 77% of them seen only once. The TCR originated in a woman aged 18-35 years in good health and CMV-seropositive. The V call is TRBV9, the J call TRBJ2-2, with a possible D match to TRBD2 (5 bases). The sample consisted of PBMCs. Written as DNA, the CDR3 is TGTGCCAGCAGCTCATCGACGGGGACCGGGGAGCTGTTTTTT. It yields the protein CASSSSTGTGELFF.